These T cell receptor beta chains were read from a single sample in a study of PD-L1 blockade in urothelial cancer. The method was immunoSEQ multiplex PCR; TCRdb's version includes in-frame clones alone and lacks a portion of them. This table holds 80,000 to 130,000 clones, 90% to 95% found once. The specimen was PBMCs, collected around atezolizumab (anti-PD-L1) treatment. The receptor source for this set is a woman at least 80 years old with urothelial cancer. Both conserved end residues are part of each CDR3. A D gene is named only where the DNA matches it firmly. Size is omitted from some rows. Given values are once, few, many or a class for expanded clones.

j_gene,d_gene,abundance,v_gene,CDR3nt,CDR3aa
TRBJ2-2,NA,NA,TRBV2,TGTGCCAGCAGTGAAGCGCGAAATCCCGGGGAGCTGTTTTTT,CASSEARNPGELFF
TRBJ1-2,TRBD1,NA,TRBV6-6,TGTGCCAGCACCCAAGGGGGGACAGGGGCTGGCTATGGCTACACCTTC,CASTQGGTGAGYGYTF
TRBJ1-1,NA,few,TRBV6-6,TGTGCCAGCAGGGCTGGGCTCACGAACACTGAAGCTTTCTTT,CASRAGLTNTEAFF
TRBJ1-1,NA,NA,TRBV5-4,TGTGCCAGCAGCCCCCGGGCCGGGGGGACTGAAGCTTTCTTT,CASSPRAGGTEAFF
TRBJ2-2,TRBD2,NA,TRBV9,TGTGCCAGCAGCGTAGGAGGTTCGCTAGCGGGATGGATCGGGGAGCTGTTTTTT,CASSVGGSLAGWIGELFF
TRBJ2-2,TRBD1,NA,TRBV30,TGTGCCTGGAGTTTGGGACAGGGGAGAACCGGGGAGCTGTTTTTT,CAWSLGQGRTGELFF
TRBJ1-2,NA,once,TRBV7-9,TGTGCCAGCAGAGAGACGGGGAGGGGCTACACCTTC,CASRETGRGYTF
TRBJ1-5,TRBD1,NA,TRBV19,TGTGCCAGTAGTATAGATCGGGGGGACAGGGGGCTTCAGCCCCAGCATTTT,CASSIDRGDRGLQPQHF
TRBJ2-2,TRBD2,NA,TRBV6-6,TGTGCCAGCAGTGCCCTCGGGGGGTACACCGGGGAGCTGTTTTTT,CASSALGGYTGELFF
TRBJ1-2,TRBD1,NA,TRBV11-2,TGTGCCAGCAGCTTATTAGGGACAGGGTTGGTCCGGGGCTACACCTTC,CASSLLGTGLVRGYTF
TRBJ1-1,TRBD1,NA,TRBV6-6,TGTGCCAGCAGGAAGACAGGGGTCATGGGCACTGAAGCTTTCTTT,CASRKTGVMGTEAFF
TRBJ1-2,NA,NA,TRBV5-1,TGCGCCAGCAGTTTACCGGAGAGGAACTATGGCTACACCTTC,CASSLPERNYGYTF
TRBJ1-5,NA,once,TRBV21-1,TGTGCCAGCAAAGCTTCTAGCAATCAGCCCCAGCATTTT,CASKASSNQPQHF
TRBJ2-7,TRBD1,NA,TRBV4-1,TGCGCCAGCAGCGCGCCGGGACAGGGAACCTACGAGCAGTACTTC,CASSAPGQGTYEQYF
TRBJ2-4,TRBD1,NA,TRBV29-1,TGCAGCGTTGATGTGGACAGAGGGGGCAACATTCAGTACTTC,CSVDVDRGGNIQYF
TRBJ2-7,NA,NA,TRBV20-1,TGCAGTGCACCACAGACCTACGAGCAGTACTTC,CSAPQTYEQYF
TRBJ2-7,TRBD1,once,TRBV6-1,TGTGCCAGCAGTGCACCTTCGACAGGGGAATTTACCTACGAGCAGTACTTC,CASSAPSTGEFTYEQYF
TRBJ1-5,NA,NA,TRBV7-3,TGTGCCAGCAGCTTATCCGGTGATCAGCCCCAGCATTTT,CASSLSGDQPQHF
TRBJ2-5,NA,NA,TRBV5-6,TGTGCCAGCAGCTTGGCTGTTGGGCTCCGAGAGACCCAGTACTTC,CASSLAVGLRETQYF
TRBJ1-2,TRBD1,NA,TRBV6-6,TGTGCCAGCGCACAGACCGGGACAGGGAATGGCTACACCTTC,CASAQTGTGNGYTF
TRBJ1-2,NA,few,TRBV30,TGTGCCTGGAATACGGGTTGGGTAGGCTACACCTTC,CAWNTGWVGYTF
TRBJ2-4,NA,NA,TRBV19,TGTGCCAGTAGTATAGAGCCCCACAGGGCTAGGACCAAAAACATTCAGTACTTC,CASSIEPHRARTKNIQYF
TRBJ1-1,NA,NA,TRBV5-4,TGTGCCAGCAGCTGGGGACAAGCGAACACTGAAGCTTTCTTT,CASSWGQANTEAFF
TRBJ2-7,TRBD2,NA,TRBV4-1,TGCGCCAGCAGCCCACTAGCGGGAGGCCCCTTCTACGAGCAGTACTTC,CASSPLAGGPFYEQYF
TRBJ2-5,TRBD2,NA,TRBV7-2,TGTGCCAGCAGCTTAGGTTTGGCGGGAGGAACCCAAGAGACCCAGTACTTC,CASSLGLAGGTQETQYF
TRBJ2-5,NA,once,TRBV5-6,TGTGCCAGCAGCTTGGGGGGGCGGGAGACCCAGTACTTC,CASSLGGRETQYF
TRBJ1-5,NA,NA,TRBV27,TGTGCCAGCAACTCTATCACCAGGGGATTCGATCAGCCCCAGCATTTT,CASNSITRGFDQPQHF
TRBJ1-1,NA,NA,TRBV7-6,TGTGCCAGCAGCCAGGGCCCTGTGGGAAACACTGAAGCTTTCTTT,CASSQGPVGNTEAFF
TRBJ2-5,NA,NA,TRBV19,TGTGCCAGTAGTTTGGGACAACGAGAGACCCAGTACTTC,CASSLGQRETQYF
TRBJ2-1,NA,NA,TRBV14,TGTGCCAGCAGAAAGGGAACAGGGCCGTACAATGAGCAGTTCTTC,CASRKGTGPYNEQFF
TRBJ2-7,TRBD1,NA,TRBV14,TGTGCCAGCAGCCACGGGACAGGGGTTACCTACGAGCAGTACTTC,CASSHGTGVTYEQYF
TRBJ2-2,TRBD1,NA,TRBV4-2,TGTGCCAGCAGCCCGGGACAGGGGGCGCCCACCGGGGAGCTGTTTTTT,CASSPGQGAPTGELFF
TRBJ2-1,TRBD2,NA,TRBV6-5,TGTGCCAGCAGTTACGTCGCTAGCGGGAGGGTAGGGGAGCAGTTCTTC,CASSYVASGRVGEQFF
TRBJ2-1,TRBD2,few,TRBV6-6,TGTGCCAGCAGTTACTTGCGGGAGTTAGGTGAGCAGTTCTTC,CASSYLRELGEQFF
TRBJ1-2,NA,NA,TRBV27,TGTGCCAGCAGTCCGACACCCTCTCTTGCCTATGGCTACACCTTC,CASSPTPSLAYGYTF
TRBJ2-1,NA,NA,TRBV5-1,TGCGCCAGCAGCTTAACGGGAGACGGGTACAATGAGCAGTTCTTC,CASSLTGDGYNEQFF
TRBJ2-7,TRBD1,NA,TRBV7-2,TGTGCCAGCAGCACCACCGGGACAGGGGTAGGTCACGAGCAGTACTTC,CASSTTGTGVGHEQYF
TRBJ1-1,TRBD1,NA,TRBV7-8,TGTGCCAGCAGCCCGGACAGGGGGGATAACACTGAAGCTTTCTTT,CASSPDRGDNTEAFF
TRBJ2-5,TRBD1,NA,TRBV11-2,TGTGCCAGCAGCTTCGCAGGGGGCTCGGGTTATCAAGAGACCCAGTACTTC,CASSFAGGSGYQETQYF
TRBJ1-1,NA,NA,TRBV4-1,TGCGCCAGCAGCCAAGGGGTGGGGCGGAACACTGAAGCTTTCTTT,CASSQGVGRNTEAFF
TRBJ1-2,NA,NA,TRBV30,TGTGCCTGGAGTGTACGGACAAACTATGGCTACACCTTC,CAWSVRTNYGYTF
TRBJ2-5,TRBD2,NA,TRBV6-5,TGTGCCAGCAGTCCGGGACTAGCGGGAGCAGAGACCCAGTACTTC,CASSPGLAGAETQYF
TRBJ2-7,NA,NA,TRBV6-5,TGTGCCAGCAGGCGCAGGCTCACCTACGAGCAGTACTTC,CASRRRLTYEQYF
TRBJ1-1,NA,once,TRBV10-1,TGCGCCAGCAGTGAGTCAGGGGACAACCGGGGCGGTGAAGCTTTCTTT,CASSESGDNRGGEAFF
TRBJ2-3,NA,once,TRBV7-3,TGTGCCAGCAGCTTATACCAGGGGAATACGCAGTATTTT,CASSLYQGNTQYF
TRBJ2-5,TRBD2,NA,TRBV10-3,TGTGCCATCAGAGCTAGCGGGAGGGAGACCCAGTACTTC,CAIRASGRETQYF
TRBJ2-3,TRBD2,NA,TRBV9,TGTGCCAGCAGCGCATCCAGCGGGAAGGGCACAGATACGCAGTATTTT,CASSASSGKGTDTQYF
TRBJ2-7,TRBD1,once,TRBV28,TGTGCCAGCAGTTTAGGCGGGACAGGCCTGCTCTACGAGCAGTACTTC,CASSLGGTGLLYEQYF
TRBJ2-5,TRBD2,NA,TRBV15,TGTGCCACCAGCACGGGACTAGCGGGAGGAGAGACCCAGTACTTC,CATSTGLAGGETQYF
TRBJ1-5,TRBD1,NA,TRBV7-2,TGTGCCAGCAGCTTAGCGAGGGGGCAGGGGCAGCCCCAGCATTTT,CASSLARGQGQPQHF